Listed below are T cell receptor beta chains from one sample, sequenced in a study of Graves' ophthalmopathy and Graves' hyperthyroidism. Each CDR3 protein is one row after TCRdb ran MiXCR on the multiplex PCR reads. The sample shows about 740,000 distinct CDR3 sequences, around 40% of them seen only once. The sample was peripheral blood. The receptors derive from an adult man with Graves' ophthalmopathy. CDR3s include the opening cysteine and the closing phenylalanine or tryptophan. Fields, in order: clone size, V gene, D gene, CDR3 protein. A D gene is named only where the DNA matches it firmly. Size is stated for part of the rows, as once, few or many counts, or as a class when the clone is expanded.

size: NA; V: TRBV19; D: TRBD1; CDR3: CASSLGWGQINMNTEAFF
size: few; V: TRBV20-1; D: NA; CDR3: CSAIRVINQPQHF
size: many; V: TRBV2; D: NA; CDR3: CASSSTGIGNQPQHF
size: NA; V: TRBV7-2; D: TRBD1; CDR3: CASSRDRSSNQPQHF
size: many; V: TRBV9; D: TRBD2; CDR3: CASSVGLAGYEQYF
size: many; V: TRBV5-1; D: TRBD1; CDR3: CASSLDPGQLSYGYTF
size: NA; V: TRBV25-1; D: NA; CDR3: CASSNGGNEQYF
size: NA; V: TRBV2; D: TRBD2; CDR3: CASSENQAGQETQYF
size: NA; V: TRBV7-9; D: NA; CDR3: CASSPRTANSYEQYF
size: NA; V: TRBV6-2/TRBV6-3; D: NA; CDR3: CASSYPPREQYF
size: NA; V: TRBV20-1; D: NA; CDR3: CSAERRSGANVLTF
size: many; V: TRBV7-3; D: NA; CDR3: CASSLTLDYEQYF
size: many; V: TRBV10-3; D: NA; CDR3: CASWSKTYEQYF
size: many; V: TRBV7-8; D: NA; CDR3: CASSLQGPEGYTF
size: many; V: TRBV7-8; D: TRBD1; CDR3: CASSMGQINTGELFF
size: NA; V: TRBV10-3; D: TRBD1; CDR3: CASSDRALQETQYF
size: few; V: TRBV6-5; D: NA; CDR3: CASKRGVNSPLHF
size: NA; V: TRBV14; D: NA; CDR3: CAGSPARGRTYEQYF
size: few; V: TRBV12-3/TRBV12-4; D: TRBD2; CDR3: CASSSGGDEQYF
size: NA; V: TRBV2; D: NA; CDR3: CASYGVGVDEQYF